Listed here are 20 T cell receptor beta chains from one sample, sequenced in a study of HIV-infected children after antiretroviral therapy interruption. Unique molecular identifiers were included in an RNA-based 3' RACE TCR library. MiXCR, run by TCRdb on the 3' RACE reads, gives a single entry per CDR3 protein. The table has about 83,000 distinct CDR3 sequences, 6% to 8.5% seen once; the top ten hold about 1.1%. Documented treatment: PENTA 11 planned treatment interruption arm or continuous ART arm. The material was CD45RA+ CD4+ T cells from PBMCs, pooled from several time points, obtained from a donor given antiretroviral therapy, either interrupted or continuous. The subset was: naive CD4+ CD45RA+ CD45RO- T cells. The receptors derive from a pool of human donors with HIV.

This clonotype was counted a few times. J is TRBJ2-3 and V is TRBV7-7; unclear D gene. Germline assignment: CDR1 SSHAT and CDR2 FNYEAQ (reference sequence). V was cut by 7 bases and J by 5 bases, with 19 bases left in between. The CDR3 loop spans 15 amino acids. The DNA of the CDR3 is TGTGCCAGCAAAAAAGGGTCCCGGGCGGAAGATACGCAGTATTTT. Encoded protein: CASKKGSRAEDTQYF.

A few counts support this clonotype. In nucleotides, the CDR3 is TGTGCCAGCAGCTTGACACTCCCGGGGGAGACCCAGTACTTC. Translating it yields CASSLTLPGETQYF. The chain couples TRBV11-2 to TRBJ2-5; a weak D match, TRBD2 (5 bases). In germline, CDR1 is SGHAT, CDR2 FQNNGV. The CDR3 spans 14 residues. Between the trimmed V and J ends, which lost 3 bases and 5 bases, there was a span of 13 bases. Full variable domain (remainder filled in from reference TRBV11-2 and TRBJ2-5): EAGVAQSPRYKIIEKRQSVAFWCNPISGHATLYWYQQILGQGPKLLIQFQNNGVVDDSQLPKDRFSAERLKGVDSTLKIQPAKLEDSAVYLCASSLTLPGETQYFGPGTRLLVL.

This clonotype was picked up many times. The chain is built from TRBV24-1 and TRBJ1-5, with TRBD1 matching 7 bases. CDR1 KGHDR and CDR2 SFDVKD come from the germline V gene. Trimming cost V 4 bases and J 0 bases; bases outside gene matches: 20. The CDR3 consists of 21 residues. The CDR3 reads CATSETMDRTSPRLSNQPQHF. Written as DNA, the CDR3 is TGTGCCACCAGTGAAACAATGGACAGGACGTCACCCCGCCTTAGCAATCAGCCCCAGCATTTT.

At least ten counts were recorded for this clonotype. The CDR3 DNA reads TGCGCCAGCAGTGTTACGGTGAACACTGAAGCTTTCTTT. Its translation: CASSVTVNTEAFF. The chain has TRBV10-1 and TRBJ1-1; D unresolved. The germline CDR1 and CDR2 sequences are WNHNN and SYGVQD (reference sequence). The V end lost 4 bases, the J end lost 0 bases, and 6 bases lay between the germline ends. The CDR3 consists of 13 residues.

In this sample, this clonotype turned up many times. CDR3 sequence reads: CASSTDRGSYEQYF. The CDR3 DNA is TGTGCCAGTAGTACGGACAGGGGTTCCTACGAGCAGTACTTC. V gene TRBV19 combines with J gene TRBJ2-7, with 9 positions matching TRBD1. The CDR3 spans 14 residues. The V and J ends lost 4 bases and 1 base, in that order; junction bases with no gene match: 2. The germline CDR1 and CDR2 sequences are LNHDA and SQIVND (reference sequence).

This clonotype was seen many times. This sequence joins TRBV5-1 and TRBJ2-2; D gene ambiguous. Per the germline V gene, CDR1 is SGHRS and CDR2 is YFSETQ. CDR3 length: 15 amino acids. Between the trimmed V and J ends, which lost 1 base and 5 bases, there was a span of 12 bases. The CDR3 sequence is CASSLSAVETGELFF. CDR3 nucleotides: TGCGCCAGCAGCTTGTCGGCGGTGGAAACCGGGGAGCTGTTTTTT. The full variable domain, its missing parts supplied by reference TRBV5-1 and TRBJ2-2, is KAGVTQTPRYLIKTRGQQVTLSCSPISGHRSVSWYQQTPGQGLQFLFEYFSETQRNKGNFPGRFSGRQFSNSRSEMNVSTLELGDSALYLCASSLSAVETGELFFGEGSRLTVL.

The CDR3 nucleotides read TGCGCCAGCAGCAACTCCGGGACAGGACTAAACACTGAAGCTTTCTTT. It specifies CASSNSGTGLNTEAFF. The chain joins TRBV5-1 to TRBJ1-1; TRBD1 matches 8 bases. V was clipped by 4 bases and J by 2 bases; unmatched bases: 10. Germline-derived CDR1 and CDR2 are SGHRS and YFSETQ. There are 16 residues in the CDR3. Full variable domain (missing parts from reference TRBV5-1 and TRBJ1-1): KAGVTQTPRYLIKTRGQQVTLSCSPISGHRSVSWYQQTPGQGLQFLFEYFSETQRNKGNFPGRFSGRQFSNSRSEMNVSTLELGDSALYLCASSNSGTGLNTEAFFGQGTRLTVV.

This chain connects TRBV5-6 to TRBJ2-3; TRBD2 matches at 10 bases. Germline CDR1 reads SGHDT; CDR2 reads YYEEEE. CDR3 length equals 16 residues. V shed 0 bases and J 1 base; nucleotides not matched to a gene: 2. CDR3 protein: CASSLAGTSGTDTQYF. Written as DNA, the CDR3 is TGTGCCAGCAGCTTGGCCGGGACTAGCGGCACAGATACGCAGTATTTT.

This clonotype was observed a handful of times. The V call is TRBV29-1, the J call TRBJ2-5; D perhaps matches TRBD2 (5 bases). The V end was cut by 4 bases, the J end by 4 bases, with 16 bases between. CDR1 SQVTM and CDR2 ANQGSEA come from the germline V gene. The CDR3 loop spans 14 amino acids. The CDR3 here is CSVAHGVEGETQYF. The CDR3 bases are TGCAGCGTTGCGCACGGGGTAGAAGGAGAGACCCAGTACTTC.

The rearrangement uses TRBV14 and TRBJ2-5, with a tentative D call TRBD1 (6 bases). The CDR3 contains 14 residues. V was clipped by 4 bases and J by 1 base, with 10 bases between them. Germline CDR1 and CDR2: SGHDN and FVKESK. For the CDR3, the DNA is TGTGCCAGCAGCCTAAGGACAGTCCAAGAGACCCAGTACTTC. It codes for CASSLRTVQETQYF.

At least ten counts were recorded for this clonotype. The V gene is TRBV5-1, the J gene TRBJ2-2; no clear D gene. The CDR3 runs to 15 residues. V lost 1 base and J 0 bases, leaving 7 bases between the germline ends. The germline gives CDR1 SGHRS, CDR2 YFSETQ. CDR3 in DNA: TGCGCCAGCAGCTTGATAGAATCGAACACCGGGGAGCTGTTTTTT. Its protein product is CASSLIESNTGELFF. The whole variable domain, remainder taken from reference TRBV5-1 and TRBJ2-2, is KAGVTQTPRYLIKTRGQQVTLSCSPISGHRSVSWYQQTPGQGLQFLFEYFSETQRNKGNFPGRFSGRQFSNSRSEMNVSTLELGDSALYLCASSLIESNTGELFFGEGSRLTVL.

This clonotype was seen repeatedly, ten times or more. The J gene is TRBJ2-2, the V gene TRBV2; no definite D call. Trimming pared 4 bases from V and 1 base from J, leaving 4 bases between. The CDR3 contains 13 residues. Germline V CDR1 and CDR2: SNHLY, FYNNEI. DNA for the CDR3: TGTGCCAGCAGTGCGGGGAACACCGGGGAGCTGTTTTTT. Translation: CASSAGNTGELFF.

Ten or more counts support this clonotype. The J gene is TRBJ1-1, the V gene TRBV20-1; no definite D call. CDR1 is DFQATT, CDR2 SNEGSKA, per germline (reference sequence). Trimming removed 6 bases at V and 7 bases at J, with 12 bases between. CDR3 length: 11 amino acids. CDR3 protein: CSASPIYEAFF. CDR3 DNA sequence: TGCAGTGCAAGCCCAATCTATGAAGCTTTCTTT.

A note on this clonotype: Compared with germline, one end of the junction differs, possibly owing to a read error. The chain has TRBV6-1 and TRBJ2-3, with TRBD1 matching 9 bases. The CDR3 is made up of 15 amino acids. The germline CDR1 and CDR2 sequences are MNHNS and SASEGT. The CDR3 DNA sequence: TGTGTCAGCAGTGGGAACAGGGGGCGTTACGATACGCAGTATTTT. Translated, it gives CVSSGNRGRYDTQYF.

This CDR3 is CASSKAAVSTGELFF. CDR3 sequence (DNA): TGCGCCAGCAGTAAGGCGGCAGTGTCCACCGGGGAGCTGTTTTTT. This sequence joins TRBV4-1 and TRBJ2-2, with D uncertain. V was trimmed by 6 bases and J by 4 bases, leaving 15 bases between them. Germline CDR1 reads MGHRA; CDR2 reads YSYEKL. The CDR3 is 15 residues long.

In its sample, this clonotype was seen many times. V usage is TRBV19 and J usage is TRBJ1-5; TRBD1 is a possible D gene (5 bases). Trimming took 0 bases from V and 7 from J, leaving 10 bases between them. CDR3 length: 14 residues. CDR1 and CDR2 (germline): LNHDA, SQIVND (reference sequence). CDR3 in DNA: TGTGCCAGTAGTATAGAAGGGGCCCCCCAGCCCCAGCATTTT. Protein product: CASSIEGAPQPQHF.

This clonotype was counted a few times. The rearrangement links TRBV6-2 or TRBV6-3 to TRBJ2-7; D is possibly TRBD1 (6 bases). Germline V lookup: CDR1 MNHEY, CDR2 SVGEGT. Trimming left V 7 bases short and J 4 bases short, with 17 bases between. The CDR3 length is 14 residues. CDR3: CASTRGTPAYEQYF. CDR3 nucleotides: TGTGCCAGCACTAGAGGGACACCTGCTTACGAGCAGTACTTC.

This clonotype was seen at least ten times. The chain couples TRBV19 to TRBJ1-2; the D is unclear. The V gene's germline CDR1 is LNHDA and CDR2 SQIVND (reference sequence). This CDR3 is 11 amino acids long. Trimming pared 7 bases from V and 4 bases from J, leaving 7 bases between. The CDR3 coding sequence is TGTGCCAGTAATACCGGCTATGGCTACACCTTC. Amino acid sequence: CASNTGYGYTF.

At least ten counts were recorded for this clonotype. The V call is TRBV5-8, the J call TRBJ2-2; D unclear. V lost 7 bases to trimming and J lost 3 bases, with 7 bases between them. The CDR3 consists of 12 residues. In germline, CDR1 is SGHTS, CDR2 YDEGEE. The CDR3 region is CASGRDTGELFF. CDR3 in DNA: TGTGCCAGCGGACGGGACACCGGGGAGCTGTTTTTT.

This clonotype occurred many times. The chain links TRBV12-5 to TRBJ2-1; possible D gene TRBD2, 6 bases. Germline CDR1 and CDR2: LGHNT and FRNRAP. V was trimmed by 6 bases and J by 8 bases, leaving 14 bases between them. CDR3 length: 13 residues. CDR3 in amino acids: CASGRLTSYEQFF. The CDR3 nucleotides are TGTGCTAGTGGACGTTTAACTAGCTATGAGCAGTTCTTC.